These T cell receptor beta chains were read from a single sample in a study of blood T cells in healthy people across ages. TCRdb analysed the 5' RACE reads with MiXCR anew, one entry per CDR3 protein. The table records roughly 1.5 million distinct CDR3 sequences, under 55% of them present only once. The specimen sequenced was blood. The receptor set was obtained from a woman under 30 in good health. Each CDR3 is given without its conserved first and last residue. Not all rows give a size; the values are once, few, many and, for expanded clones, a class.

>few|TRBV4-1|TRBJ2-4
ASSQGAGTSKNIQY
>-|TRBV7-6|TRBJ1-1
ASSLAGSGNTEAF
>-|TRBV15|TRBJ2-1
ATSRYKPGLAGFEQF
>-|TRBV7-4|TRBJ1-3
ARAGYSGNTIY
>few|TRBV7-9|TRBJ1-2
ASSLIGGNANYGYT
>-|TRBV19|TRBJ2-3
ASSISEQMDTQY
>few|TRBV3-1|TRBJ1-1
ASSQEWQGHTEAF
>-|TRBV25-1|TRBJ1-2
ASSEPGGLDGYT
>-|TRBV6-5|TRBJ2-3
ASSPLGFTDTQY
>-|TRBV7-8|TRBJ2-5
ASCRVRETQY
>few|TRBV21-1|TRBJ2-5
ASSEGCFVQETQY
>-|TRBV6-5|TRBJ2-1
ASSFGASPYNEQF
>-|TRBV7-7|TRBJ2-1
ASSLAGTVGDGQF
>-|TRBV4-2|TRBJ1-2
ASSQDLGSDGYT
>-|TRBV29-1|TRBJ1-2
SAQTGGGYGYT
>-|TRBV20-1|TRBJ2-1
SAIGSGGSYNEQF
>few|TRBV20-1|TRBJ1-2
SATRENYGYT
>-|TRBV7-9|TRBJ2-3
ASSYQKRGGGDTQY